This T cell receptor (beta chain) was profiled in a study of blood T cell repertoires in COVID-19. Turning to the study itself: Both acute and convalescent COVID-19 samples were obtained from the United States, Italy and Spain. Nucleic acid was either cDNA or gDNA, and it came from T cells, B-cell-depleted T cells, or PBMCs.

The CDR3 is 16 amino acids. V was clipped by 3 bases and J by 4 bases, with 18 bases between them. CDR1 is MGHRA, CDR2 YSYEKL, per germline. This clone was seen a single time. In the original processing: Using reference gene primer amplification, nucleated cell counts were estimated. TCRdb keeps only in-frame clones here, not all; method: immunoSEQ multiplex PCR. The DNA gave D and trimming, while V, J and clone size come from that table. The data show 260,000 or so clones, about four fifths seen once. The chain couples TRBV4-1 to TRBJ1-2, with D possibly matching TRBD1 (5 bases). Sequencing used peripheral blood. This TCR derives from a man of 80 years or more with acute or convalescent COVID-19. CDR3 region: CASSQTSGGTLYGYTF. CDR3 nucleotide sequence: TGCGCCAGCAGCCAGACCTCCGGAGGGACCCTCTATGGCTACACCTTC.